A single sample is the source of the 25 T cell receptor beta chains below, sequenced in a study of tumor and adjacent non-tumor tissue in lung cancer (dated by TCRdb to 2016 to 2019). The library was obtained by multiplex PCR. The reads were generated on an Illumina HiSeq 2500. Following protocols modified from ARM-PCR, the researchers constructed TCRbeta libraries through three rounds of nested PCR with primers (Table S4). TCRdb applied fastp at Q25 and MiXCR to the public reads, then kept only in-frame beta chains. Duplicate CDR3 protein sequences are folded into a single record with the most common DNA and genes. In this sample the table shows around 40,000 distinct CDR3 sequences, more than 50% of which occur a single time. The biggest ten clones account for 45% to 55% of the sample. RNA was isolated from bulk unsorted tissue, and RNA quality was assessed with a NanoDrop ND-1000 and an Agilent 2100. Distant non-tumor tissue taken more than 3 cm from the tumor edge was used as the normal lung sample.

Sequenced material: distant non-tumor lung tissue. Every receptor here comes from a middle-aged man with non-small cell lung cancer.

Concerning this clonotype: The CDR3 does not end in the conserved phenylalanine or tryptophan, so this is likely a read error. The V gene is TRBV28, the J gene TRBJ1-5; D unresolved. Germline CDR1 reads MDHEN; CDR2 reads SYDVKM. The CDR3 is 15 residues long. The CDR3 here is CASRPSPPLNQPQHV. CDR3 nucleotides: TGTGCTAGCAGACCAAGCCCCCCACTCAATCAGCCCCAGCATGTT.

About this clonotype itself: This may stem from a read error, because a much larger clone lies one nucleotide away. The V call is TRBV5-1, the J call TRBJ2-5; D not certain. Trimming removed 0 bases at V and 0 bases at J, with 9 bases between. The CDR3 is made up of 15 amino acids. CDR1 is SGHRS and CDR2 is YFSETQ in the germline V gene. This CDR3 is CASSLAESNQETQYF. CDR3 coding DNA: TGCGCCAGCAGCTTGGCGGAGTCCAACCAAGAGACCCAGTACTTC.

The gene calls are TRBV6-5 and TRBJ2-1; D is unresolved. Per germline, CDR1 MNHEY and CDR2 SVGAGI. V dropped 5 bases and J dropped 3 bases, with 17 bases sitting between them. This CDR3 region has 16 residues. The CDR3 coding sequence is TGTGCCAGCAGTAAAGCTAGTGGGTCCTTCTACAATGAGCAGTTCTTC. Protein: CASSKASGSFYNEQFF.

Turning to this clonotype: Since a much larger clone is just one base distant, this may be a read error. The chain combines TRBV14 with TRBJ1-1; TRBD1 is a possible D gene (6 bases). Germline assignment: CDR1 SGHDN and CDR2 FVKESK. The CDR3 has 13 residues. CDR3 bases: TGTGCCAGCAGCACAGGGATGAACACTGATGCTTTCTTT. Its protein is CASSTGMNTDAFF.

The CDR3 reads CSTGTGGRSNQPQHF. The CDR3 DNA sequence: TGCAGTACCGGGACAGGGGGCCGAAGCAATCAGCCCCAGCATTTT. The chain recombines TRBV20-1 with TRBJ1-5, with 12 nucleotides matching TRBD1. Trimming cost V 8 bases and J 1 base; bases outside gene matches: 6. The CDR3 spans 15 residues. CDR1 is DFQATT and CDR2 is SNEGSKA in the germline V gene (reference sequence).

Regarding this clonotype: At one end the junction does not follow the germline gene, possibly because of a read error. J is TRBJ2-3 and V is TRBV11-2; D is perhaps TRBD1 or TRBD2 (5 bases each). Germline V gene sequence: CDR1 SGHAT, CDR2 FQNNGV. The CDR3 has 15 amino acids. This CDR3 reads CASSLVGGQTDKQYF. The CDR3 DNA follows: TGTGCCAGCAGCTTAGTGGGCGGGCAGACAGATAAGCAGTATTTT. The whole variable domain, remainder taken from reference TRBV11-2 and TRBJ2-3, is EAGVAQSPRYKIIEKRQSVAFWCNPISGHATLYWYQQILGQGPKLLIQFQNNGVVDDSQLPKDRFSAERLKGVDSTLKIQPAKLEDSAVYLCASSLVGGQTDKQYFGPGTRLTVL.

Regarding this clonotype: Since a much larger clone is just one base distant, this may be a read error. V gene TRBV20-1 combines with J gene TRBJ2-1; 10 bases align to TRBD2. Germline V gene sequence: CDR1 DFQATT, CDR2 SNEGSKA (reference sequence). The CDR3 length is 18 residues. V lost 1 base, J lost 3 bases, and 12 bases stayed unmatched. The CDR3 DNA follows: TGCAGTGCTAGAGTGGTTAGCGGGAGGAAAGGGGACTACAATGAGCAGTTCTTC. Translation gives CSARVVSGRKGDYNEQFF.

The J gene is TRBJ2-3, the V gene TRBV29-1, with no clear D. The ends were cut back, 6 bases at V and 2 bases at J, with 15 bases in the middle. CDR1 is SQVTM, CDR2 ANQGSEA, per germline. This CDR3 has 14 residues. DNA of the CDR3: TGCAGCGTCCTTAGCCGAGGATACACAGATACGCAGTATTTT. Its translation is CSVLSRGYTDTQYF.

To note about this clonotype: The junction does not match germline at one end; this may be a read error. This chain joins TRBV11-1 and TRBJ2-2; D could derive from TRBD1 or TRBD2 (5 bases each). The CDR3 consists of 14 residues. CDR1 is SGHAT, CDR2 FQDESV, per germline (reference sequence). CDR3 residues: CAGSFQGRPGELFF. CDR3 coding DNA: TGTGCCGGCAGTTTTCAGGGTAGGCCCGGGGAGCTATTCTTT.

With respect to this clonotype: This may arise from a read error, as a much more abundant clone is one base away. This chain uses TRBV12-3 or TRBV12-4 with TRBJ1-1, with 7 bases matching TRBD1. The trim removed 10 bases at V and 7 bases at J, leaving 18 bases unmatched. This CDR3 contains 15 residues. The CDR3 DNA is TGTGCCAACAGCTTCGTGACAGGGAGAGGAATTGAAGCTTTCTTT. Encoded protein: CANSFVTGRGIEAFF.

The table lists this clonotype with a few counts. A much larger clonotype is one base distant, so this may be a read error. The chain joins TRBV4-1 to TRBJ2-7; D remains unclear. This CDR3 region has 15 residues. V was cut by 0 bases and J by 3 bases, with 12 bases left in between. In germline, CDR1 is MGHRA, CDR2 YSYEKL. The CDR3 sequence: CASSQEPSEVYEQYF. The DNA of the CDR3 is TGCGCCAGCAGCCAAGAGCCTAGTGAAGTCTACGAGCAGTACTTC.

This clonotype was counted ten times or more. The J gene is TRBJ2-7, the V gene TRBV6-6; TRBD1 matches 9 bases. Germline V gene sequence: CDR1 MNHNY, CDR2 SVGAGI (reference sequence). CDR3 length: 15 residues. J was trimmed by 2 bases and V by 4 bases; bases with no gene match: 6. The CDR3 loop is CASSSRGQGTYEQYF. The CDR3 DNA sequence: TGTGCCAGCAGTTCGCGAGGACAGGGGACCTACGAGCAGTACTTC.

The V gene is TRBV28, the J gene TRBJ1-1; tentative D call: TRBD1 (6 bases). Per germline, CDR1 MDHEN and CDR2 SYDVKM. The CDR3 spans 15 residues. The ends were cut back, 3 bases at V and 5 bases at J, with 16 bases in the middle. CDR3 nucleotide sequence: TGTGCCAGCAGTTTTGATAGGGGGTCGGATACTGAAGCTTTCTTT. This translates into CASSFDRGSDTEAFF.

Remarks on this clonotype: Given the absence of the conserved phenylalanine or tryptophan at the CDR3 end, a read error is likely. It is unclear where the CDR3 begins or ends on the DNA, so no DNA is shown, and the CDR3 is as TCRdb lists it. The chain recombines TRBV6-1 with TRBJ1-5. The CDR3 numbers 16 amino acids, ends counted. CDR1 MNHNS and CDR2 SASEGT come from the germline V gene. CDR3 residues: CASSEDWAGNNQPRHL.

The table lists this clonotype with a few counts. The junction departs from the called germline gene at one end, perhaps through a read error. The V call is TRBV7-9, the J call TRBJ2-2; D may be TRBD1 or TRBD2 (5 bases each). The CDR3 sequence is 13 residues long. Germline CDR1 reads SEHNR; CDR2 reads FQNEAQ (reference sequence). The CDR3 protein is CASSLMDTGKLFF. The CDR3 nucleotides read TGTGCCAGCAGCTTAATGGACACCGGGAAGCTGTTTTTT.

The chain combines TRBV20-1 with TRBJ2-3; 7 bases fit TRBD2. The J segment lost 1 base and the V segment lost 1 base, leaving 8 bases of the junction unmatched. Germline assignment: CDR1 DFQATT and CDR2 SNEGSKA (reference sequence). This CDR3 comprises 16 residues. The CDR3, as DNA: TGCAGTGCTAGAGCCGTTGCTAGCGGACGCACAGATACGCAGTATTTT. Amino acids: CSARAVASGRTDTQYF.

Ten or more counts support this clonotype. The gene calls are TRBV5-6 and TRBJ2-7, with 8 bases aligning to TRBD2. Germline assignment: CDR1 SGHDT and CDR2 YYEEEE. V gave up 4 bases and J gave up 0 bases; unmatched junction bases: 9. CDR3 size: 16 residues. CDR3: CASSPDGGGSSYEQYF. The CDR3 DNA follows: TGTGCCAGCAGCCCGGACGGCGGGGGGAGCTCCTACGAGCAGTACTTC.

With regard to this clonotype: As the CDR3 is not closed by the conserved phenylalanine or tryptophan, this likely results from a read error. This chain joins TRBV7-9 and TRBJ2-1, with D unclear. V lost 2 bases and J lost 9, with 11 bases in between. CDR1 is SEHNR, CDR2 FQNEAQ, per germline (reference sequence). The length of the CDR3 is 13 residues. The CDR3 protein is CASSLSLRREQFS. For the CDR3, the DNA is TGTGCCAGCAGCTTATCACTGAGACGTGAGCAGTTCTCC.

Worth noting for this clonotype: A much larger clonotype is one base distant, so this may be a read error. Here the CDR3 reads CSVGLEEPYGQYF. The CDR3 coding sequence is TGCAGCGTTGGACTAGAGGAACCCTACGGGCAGTACTTC. This rearrangement joins TRBV29-1 to TRBJ2-7; perhaps TRBD2 as D (6 bases). This CDR3 comprises 13 residues. The germline V gene encodes CDR1 SQVTM and CDR2 ANQGSEA.

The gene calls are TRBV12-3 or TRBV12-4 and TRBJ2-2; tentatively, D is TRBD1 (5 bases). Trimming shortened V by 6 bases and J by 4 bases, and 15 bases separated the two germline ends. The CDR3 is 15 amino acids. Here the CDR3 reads CASRKQGSSTGELFF. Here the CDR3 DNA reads TGTGCCAGCAGGAAGCAGGGATCGAGCACCGGGGAGCTGTTTTTT.

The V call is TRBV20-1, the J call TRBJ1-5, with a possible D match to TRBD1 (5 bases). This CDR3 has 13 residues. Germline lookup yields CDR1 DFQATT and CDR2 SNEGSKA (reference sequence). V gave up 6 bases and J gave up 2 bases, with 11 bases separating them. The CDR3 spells CSAPGEGNQPQHF. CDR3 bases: TGCAGTGCCCCGGGGGAGGGCAATCAGCCCCAGCATTTT.

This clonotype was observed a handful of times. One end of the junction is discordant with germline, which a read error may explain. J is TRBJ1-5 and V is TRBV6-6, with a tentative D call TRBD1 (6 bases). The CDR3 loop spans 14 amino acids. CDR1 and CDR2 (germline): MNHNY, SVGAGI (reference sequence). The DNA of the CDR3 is TGTGCCAGCAGGACAGGTCCCGACAATGAGCCCCAGCATTTT. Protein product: CASRTGPDNEPQHF.

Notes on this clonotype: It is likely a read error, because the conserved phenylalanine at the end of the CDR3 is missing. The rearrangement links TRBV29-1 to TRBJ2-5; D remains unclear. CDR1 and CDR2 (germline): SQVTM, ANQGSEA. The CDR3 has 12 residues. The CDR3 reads CSVGLIQGTQYL. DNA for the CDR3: TGCAGCGTTGGACTGATTCAAGGGACCCAGTACCTC.

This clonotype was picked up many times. This CDR3 reads CASSLDSRYNEQFF. The CDR3, as DNA: TGTGCCAGCAGCTTAGATTCTAGGTACAATGAGCAGTTCTTC. The chain has TRBV7-9 and TRBJ2-1; D is ambiguous. Trimming left V 1 base short and J 4 bases short, with 8 bases between. Germline CDR1 SEHNR, CDR2 FQNEAQ (reference sequence). CDR3 size: 14 residues. Full variable domain (rest looked up from reference TRBV7-9 and TRBJ2-1): DTGVSQNPRHKITKRGQNVTFRCDPISEHNRLYWYRQTLGQGPEFLTYFQNEAQLEKSRLLSDRFSAERPKGSFSTLEIQRTEQGDSAMYLCASSLDSRYNEQFFGPGTRLTVL.

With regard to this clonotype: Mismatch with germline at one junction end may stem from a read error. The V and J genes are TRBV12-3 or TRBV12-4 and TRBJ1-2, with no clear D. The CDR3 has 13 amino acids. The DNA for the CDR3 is TGTGCCAACAGTTTAGATCCCGAGCTTGGCTACACCTTC. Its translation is CANSLDPELGYTF.